The clone carrying this T cell receptor (beta chain) was detected only a few times. The data were taken from a study of blood T cell repertoires in COVID-19. Study-level background: Whether acute or convalescent, the COVID-19 samples came from the United States, Italy and Spain.

Germline V gene data show CDR1 as GTSNPN and CDR2 as SVGIG (reference sequence). V dropped 3 bases and J dropped 6 bases, with 12 bases sitting between them. There are 12 residues in the CDR3. Authors' data handling: The authors estimated nucleated cell counts from reference gene primer amplification. Profiled with immunoSEQ multiplex PCR; TCRdb holds only in-frame clones, not every one. V and J calls and clone size are given by that table; D and trimming were obtained from the DNA. This table holds 100,000 or so clones, 65% to 90% found once. The sequencing input was peripheral blood. The J gene is TRBJ2-7, the V gene TRBV30; D possibly corresponds to TRBD1 (6 bases). This clonotype was sampled from a man between 65 and 85 years old with active or convalescent COVID-19. Here the CDR3 reads CAWSPQGIEQYF. CDR3 sequence (DNA): TGTGCCTGGAGCCCACAGGGAATCGAGCAGTACTTC.